These 4 T cell receptor beta chains were sequenced from one sample in a study of control samples from healthy donors and cancer patients. Sequencing was performed with immunoSEQ multiplex PCR; in TCRdb, only in-frame clones are kept and a portion is missing. The sample contains some 98,000 clones, roughly 84% of which appear only once. Sample: PBMCs. Receptors originate from a man between 65 and 80 years old with lung cancer.

The sample holds a few counts of this clone. This rearrangement joins TRBV6-2 or TRBV6-3 to TRBJ2-7, with D possibly TRBD1 on 6 matching bases. V dropped 2 bases and J dropped 1 base, with 9 bases sitting between them. Per the germline V gene, CDR1 is MNHEY and CDR2 is SVGEGT. The CDR3 runs to 14 residues. The CDR3 reads CASSYQGLSYEQYF. Here the CDR3 DNA reads TGTGCCAGCAGTTACCAGGGGCTATCCTACGAGCAGTACTTC.

The rearrangement uses TRBV30 and TRBJ1-1, with D perhaps matching TRBD1 (5 bases). V dropped 5 bases and J dropped 6 bases, with 10 bases sitting between them. The CDR3 consists of 11 residues. Germline V gene sequence: CDR1 GTSNPN, CDR2 SVGIG (reference sequence). The CDR3 here is CAWGRGAEAFF. In nucleotides, the CDR3 is TGTGCCTGGGGAAGAGGGGCTGAAGCTTTCTTT.

This chain connects TRBV4-2 to TRBJ1-2, with 9 bases lining up with TRBD1. The CDR3 loop spans 15 amino acids. Trimming cost V 0 bases and J 8 bases; bases outside gene matches: 7. From germline, CDR1 is LGHNA and CDR2 YNFKEQ. This CDR3 is CASSQDEGTGKGYTF. The CDR3, as DNA: TGTGCCAGCAGCCAAGATGAGGGGACAGGGAAGGGCTACACCTTC.

This clone was found a few times. The chain has TRBV28 and TRBJ1-3; no definite D call. Per germline, CDR1 MDHEN and CDR2 SYDVKM. The CDR3 totals 14 residues. Trimming stripped 8 bases from V and 8 bases from J, with 19 bases between. The CDR3 DNA reads as TGTGCCAGCGAGAATCTGGCCCTGAGTGACACCATATATTTT. It is translated as CASENLALSDTIYF.